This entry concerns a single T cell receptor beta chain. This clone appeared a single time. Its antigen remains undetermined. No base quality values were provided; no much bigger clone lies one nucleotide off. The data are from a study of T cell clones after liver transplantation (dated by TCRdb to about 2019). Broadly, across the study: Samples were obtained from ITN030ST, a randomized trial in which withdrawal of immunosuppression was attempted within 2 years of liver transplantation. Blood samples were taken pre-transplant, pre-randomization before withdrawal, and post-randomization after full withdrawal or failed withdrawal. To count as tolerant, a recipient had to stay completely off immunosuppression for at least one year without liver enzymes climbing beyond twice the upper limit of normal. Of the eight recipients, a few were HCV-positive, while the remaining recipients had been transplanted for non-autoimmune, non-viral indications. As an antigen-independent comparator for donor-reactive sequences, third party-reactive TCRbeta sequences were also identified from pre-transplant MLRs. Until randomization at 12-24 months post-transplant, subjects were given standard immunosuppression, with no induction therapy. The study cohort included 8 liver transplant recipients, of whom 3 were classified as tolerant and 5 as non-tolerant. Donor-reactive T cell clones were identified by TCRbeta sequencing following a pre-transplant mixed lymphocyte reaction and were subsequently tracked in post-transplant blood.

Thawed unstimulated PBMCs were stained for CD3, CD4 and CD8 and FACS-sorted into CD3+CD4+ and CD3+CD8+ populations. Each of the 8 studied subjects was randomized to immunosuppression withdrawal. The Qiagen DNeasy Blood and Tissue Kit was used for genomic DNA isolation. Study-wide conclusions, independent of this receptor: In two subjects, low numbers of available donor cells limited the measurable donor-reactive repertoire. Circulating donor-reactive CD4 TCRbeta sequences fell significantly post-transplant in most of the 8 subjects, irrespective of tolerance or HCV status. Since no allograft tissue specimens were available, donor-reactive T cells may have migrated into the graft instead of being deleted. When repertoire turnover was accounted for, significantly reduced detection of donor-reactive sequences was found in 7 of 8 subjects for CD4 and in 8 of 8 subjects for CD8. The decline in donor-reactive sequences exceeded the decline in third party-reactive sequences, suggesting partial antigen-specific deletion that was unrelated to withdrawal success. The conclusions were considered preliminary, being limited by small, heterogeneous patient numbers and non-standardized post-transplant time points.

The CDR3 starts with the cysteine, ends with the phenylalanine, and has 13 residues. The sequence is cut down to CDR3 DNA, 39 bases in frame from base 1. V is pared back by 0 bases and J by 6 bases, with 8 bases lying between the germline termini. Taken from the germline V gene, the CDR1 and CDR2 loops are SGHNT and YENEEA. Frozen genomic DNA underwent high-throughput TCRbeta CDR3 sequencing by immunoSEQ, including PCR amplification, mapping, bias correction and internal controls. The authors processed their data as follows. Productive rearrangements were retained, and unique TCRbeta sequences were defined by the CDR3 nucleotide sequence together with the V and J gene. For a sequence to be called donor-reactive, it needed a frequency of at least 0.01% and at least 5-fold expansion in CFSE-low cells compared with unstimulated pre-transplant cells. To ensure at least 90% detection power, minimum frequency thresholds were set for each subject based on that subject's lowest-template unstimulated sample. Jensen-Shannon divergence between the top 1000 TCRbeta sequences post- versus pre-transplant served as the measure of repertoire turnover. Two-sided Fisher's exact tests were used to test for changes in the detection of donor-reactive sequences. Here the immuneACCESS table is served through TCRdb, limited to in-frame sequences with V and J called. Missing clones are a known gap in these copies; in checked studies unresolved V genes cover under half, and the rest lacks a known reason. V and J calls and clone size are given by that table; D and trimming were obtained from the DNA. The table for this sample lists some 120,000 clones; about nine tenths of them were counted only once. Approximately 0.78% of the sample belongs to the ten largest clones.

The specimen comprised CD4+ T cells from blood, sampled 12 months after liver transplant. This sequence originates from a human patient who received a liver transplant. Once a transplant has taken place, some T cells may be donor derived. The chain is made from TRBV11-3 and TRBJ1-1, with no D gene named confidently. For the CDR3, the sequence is CASSLDLGAEAFF. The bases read TGTGCCAGCAGCTTAGATCTCGGCGCTGAAGCTTTCTTT.